This entry concerns a single T cell receptor beta chain. The antigen remains unidentified. This specimen belongs to a study of shared clonotypes between healthy human individuals. Study-level results: Although depth was large, rarefaction showed that sequencing of the sorted subsets was incomplete. The expectation was that sequencing depth would affect clonotype sharing among donors.

Some clones are missing from TCRdb's copy, which holds only in-frame ones; the method was immunoSEQ multiplex PCR. Seen here are about 1.1 million clones, about four fifths observed once, and the top ten hold 0.61%. V was shortened by 5 bases and J by 9 bases, with 11 bases between the two germline ends. The CDR3 length is 11 residues. Germline CDR1 MNHEY, CDR2 SVGAGI. This receptor was identified in a man younger than 35 in good health. Some clones in this sample may be carry-over from other donors' samples. The V call is TRBV6-5, the J call TRBJ2-7; the D is unclear. Sequenced sample: memory CD4+ T cells from PBMCs. The subset was: CD45RA-negative fraction. The CDR3 reads CASSEEKGQYF. The CDR3 region has the DNA TGTGCCAGCAGTGAGGAGAAGGGGCAGTACTTC.